This TCR beta chain was captured in a study of identical twins. Study-level findings and limits: The authors drew conclusions from cross-sectional statistical analysis rather than following the same donors. Insertions ran lower in abundant cord blood beta clonotypes, though not in memory repertoires.

Through template switching, a universal primer site was introduced, and the cDNA contained unique molecular identifiers. TCRdb re-analysed the 5' RACE reads in MiXCR, keeping a single row per CDR3 protein. This table has around 490,000 distinct CDR3 sequences, about 16% appearing once. At least ten counts were recorded for this clonotype. As yet, its antigen is unknown. The germline CDR1 and CDR2 sequences are LGHNA and YNFKEQ. This CDR3 is 20 amino acids long. Trimming at V came to 0 bases and at J to 1 base, leaving 15 bases not matched to a gene. These data also formed part of another study, on yellow fever vaccine responses in identical twins. That source adds: Twins reportedly had a vaccine T cell response that seemed partly convergent, partly personalized.

This chain uses TRBV4-2 with TRBJ1-2; 9 bases are shared with TRBD1. The sequenced sample consisted of CD4+ T cells sorted from blood. The sequence was collected from a woman between 18 and 30 years old in good health. CDR3 in amino acids: CASSQDLPSGTGLGNYGYTF. The CDR3 DNA sequence: TGTGCCAGCAGCCAAGATTTGCCCAGCGGGACAGGGTTGGGTAACTATGGCTACACCTTC.